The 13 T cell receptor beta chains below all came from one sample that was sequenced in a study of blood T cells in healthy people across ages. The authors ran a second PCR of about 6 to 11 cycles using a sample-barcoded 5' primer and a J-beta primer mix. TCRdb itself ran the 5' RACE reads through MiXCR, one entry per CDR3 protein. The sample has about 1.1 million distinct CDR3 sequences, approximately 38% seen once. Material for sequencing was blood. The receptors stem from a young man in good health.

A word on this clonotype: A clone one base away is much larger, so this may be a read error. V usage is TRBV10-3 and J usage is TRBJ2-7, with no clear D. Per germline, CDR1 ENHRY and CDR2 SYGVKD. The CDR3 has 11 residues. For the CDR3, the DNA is TGTGCCACCAGTGATTCCTACGAGCAGTACTTC. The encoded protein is CATSDSYEQYF.

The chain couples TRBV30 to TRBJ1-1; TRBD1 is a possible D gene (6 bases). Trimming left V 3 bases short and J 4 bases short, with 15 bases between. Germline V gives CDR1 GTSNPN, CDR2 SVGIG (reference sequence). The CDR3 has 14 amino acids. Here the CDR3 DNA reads TGTGCCTGGAGGATCGGGACATGGGGCACTGAAGCTTTCTTT. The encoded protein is CAWRIGTWGTEAFF.

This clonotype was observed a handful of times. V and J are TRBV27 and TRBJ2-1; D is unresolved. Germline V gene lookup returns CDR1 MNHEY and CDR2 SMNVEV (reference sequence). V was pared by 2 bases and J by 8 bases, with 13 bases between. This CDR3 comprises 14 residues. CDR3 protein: CASSLLWPVDEQFF. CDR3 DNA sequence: TGTGCCAGCAGTTTACTGTGGCCAGTCGATGAGCAGTTCTTC.

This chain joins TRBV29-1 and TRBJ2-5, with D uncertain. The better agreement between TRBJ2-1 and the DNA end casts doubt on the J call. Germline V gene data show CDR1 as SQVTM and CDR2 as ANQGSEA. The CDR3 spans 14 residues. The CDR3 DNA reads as TGCAGCGTTGAAGATCTTGGCAGAAAAGAGACCCAGTTCTTC. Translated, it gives CSVEDLGRKETQFF.

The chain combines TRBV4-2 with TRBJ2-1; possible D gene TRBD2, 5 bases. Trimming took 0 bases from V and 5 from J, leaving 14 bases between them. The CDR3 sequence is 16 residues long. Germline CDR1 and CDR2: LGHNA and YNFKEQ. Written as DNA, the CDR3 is TGTGCCAGCAGCCAAGAAAGGAGACTGCGGGACAATGAGCAGTTCTTC. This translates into CASSQERRLRDNEQFF.

CDR3 residues: CASSTGALNAGELFF. CDR3 bases: TGTGCCAGCAGCACAGGGGCCTTAAACGCCGGGGAGCTGTTTTTT. The chain has TRBV2 and TRBJ2-2, with 7 bases fitting TRBD1. Germline trimming cut 6 bases from V and 6 bases from J; bases unmatched to any gene: 10. The germline V gene encodes CDR1 SNHLY and CDR2 FYNNEI. The CDR3 runs to 15 residues.

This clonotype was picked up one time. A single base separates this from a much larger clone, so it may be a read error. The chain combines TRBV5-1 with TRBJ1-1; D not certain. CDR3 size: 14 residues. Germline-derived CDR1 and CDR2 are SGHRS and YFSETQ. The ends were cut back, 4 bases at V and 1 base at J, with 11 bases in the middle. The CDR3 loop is CASSVAGPNTEAFF. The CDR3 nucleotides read TGCGCCAGCAGCGTGGCGGGTCCGAACACTGAAGCTTTCTTT.

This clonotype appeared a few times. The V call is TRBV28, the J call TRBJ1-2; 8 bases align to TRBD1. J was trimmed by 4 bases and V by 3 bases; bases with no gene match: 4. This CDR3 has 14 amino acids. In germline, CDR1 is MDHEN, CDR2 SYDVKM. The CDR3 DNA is TGTGCCAGCAGTTTGCGACAGGGGCTCTATGGCTACACCTTC. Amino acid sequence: CASSLRQGLYGYTF.

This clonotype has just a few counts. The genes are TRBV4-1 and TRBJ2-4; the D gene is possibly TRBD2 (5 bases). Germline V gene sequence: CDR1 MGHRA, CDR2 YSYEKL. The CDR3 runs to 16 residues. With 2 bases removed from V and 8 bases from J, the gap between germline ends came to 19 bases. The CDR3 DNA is TGCGCCAGCAGCCAACCTTCGAAGGCCCAGAGGGACATTCAGTACTTC. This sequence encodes CASSQPSKAQRDIQYF.

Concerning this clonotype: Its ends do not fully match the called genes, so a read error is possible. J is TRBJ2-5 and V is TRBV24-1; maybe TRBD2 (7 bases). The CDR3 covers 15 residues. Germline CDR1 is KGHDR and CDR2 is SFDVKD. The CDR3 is CATSDLGGVQETQIF. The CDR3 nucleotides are TGTGCCACCAGTGATCTAGGGGGGGTTCAAGAGACCCAGATCTTC.

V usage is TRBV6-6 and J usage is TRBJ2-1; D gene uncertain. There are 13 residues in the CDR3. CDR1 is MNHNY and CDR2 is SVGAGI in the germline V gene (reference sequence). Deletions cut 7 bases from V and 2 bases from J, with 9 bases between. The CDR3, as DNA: TGTGCCAGCATTGGGGTTACCTACAATGAGCAGTTCTTC. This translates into CASIGVTYNEQFF.

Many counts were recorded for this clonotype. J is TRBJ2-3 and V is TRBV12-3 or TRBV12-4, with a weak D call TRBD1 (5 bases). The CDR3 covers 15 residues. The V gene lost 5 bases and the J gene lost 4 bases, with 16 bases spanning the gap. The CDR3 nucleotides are TGTGCCAGCAGTCCAGGGAACCGTAACCCAGATACGCAGTATTTT. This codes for CASSPGNRNPDTQYF.

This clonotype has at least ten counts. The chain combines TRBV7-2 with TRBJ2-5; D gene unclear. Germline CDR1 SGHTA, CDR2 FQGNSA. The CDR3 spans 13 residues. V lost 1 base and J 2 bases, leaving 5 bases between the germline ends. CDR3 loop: CASSLVQQETQYF. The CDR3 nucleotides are TGTGCCAGCAGCTTAGTTCAGCAAGAGACCCAGTACTTC.